The following is a TCR beta chain sequence with its context. Reverse transcription of extracted RNA yielded cDNA, which provided the sequencing template. Sequencing was performed with immunoSEQ multiplex PCR; in TCRdb, only in-frame clones are kept and a portion is missing. The profile shows 2,500 to 4,000 clones, approximately 79% of them singletons. This sample is part of a study of CD8+ T cells in alopecia areata. CDR3 size: 16 residues. V lost 0 bases and J 6 bases, leaving 12 bases between the germline ends. The germline gives CDR1 MGHRA, CDR2 YSYEKL. The treatment is: oral pan-JAK inhibitor, 5-10 mg twice daily. It was from alopecia areata patients that lesional scalp punch biopsies and peripheral blood were collected.

Sequencing used skin, obtained at week 24, from a patient treated with tofacitinib. This chain connects TRBV4-1 to TRBJ2-6; TRBD1 or TRBD2 may be the D gene (5 bases each). The sequence was obtained from a human donor with alopecia areata. In nucleotides, the CDR3 is TGCGCCAGCAGCCAAGATTACGGGGCGCAGGCCAACGTCCTGACTTTC. Translating it yields CASSQDYGAQANVLTF.